These T cell receptor beta chains were read from a single sample in a study of blood T cell repertoires in COVID-19. Some clones are missing from TCRdb's copy, which holds only in-frame ones; the method was immunoSEQ multiplex PCR. The data show 280,000 or so clones, under 90% seen once. Source material: PBMCs or T cells enriched from blood (not recorded which). The receptors were gathered from a woman between 50 and 59 years old who had been exposed to COVID-19. Each CDR3 is given with its conserved first and last residue. The D gene is left open where the match is weak. For some rows the clone size is stated as once, few or many, or as a class when expanded; others skip it.

d_call j_call v_call clone_size cdr3_aa cdr3_nt
. TRBJ2-3 TRBV7-9 few CASSFQGHTSTDTQYF TGTGCCAGCAGCTTTCAGGGCCACACTAGCACAGATACGCAGTATTTT
TRBD2 TRBJ2-2 TRBV5-4 . CASNGGAGTGELFF TGTGCCAGCAACGGGGGGGCCGGCACCGGGGAGCTGTTTTTT
. TRBJ2-7 TRBV5-4 . CASSWIGGYEQYF TGTGCCAGCAGCTGGATAGGGGGCTACGAGCAGTACTTC
. TRBJ1-5 TRBV19 . CASSNTGSNQPQHF TGTGCCAGTAGTAATACAGGGAGCAATCAGCCCCAGCATTTT
TRBD1 TRBJ1-1 TRBV6-4 once CATRQGWGTEAFF TGTGCCACCCGACAGGGTTGGGGCACTGAAGCTTTCTTT
. TRBJ1-2 TRBV2 . CASSLTSSGTTALVF TGTGCCAGCAGTCTTACTTCCTCCGGGACAACTGCACTCGTCTTC
. TRBJ1-2 TRBV5-4 . CASSLVPGDYGYTF TGTGCCAGCAGCTTGGTTCCAGGGGACTATGGCTACACCTTC
. TRBJ1-2 TRBV7-9 once CASSFWAEEGYTF TGTGCCAGCAGCTTCTGGGCTGAAGAGGGCTACACCTTC
. TRBJ2-1 TRBV10-3 few CAISPDTGYSYNEQFF TGTGCCATCAGCCCTGACACAGGGTATTCCTACAATGAGCAGTTCTTC
TRBD1 TRBJ2-5 TRBV5-6 once CASSWDRSETQYF TGTGCCAGCAGCTGGGACAGGTCAGAGACCCAGTACTTC
. TRBJ1-6 TRBV5-6 . CASSLEGVRAPLHF TGTGCCAGCAGCTTAGAGGGGGTGAGGGCACCCCTCCACTTT
. TRBJ2-7 TRBV7-2 . CASSLEAATYEQYF TGTGCCAGCAGCTTAGAGGCGGCAACCTACGAGCAGTACTTC
. TRBJ1-3 TRBV19 . CASSGRVSYSGNTIYF TGTGCCAGTAGTGGGAGAGTATCGTACTCTGGAAACACCATATATTTT
TRBD1 TRBJ2-1 TRBV5-1 . CASSSIPDRAPYNEQFF TGCGCCAGCAGCAGCATCCCGGACAGGGCCCCCTACAATGAGCAGTTCTTC
. TRBJ1-1 TRBV18 . CASSPQGMNTEAFF TGTGCCAGCTCACCACAGGGGATGAACACTGAAGCTTTCTTT
. TRBJ2-7 TRBV11-1 . CASSLEVGTGCVF TGTGCCAGCAGCTTAGAAGTGGGAACAGGGTGTGTCTTC
. TRBJ1-3 TRBV5-8 . CASSFRLTSGNTIYF TGTGCCAGCAGCTTCAGGTTAACCTCTGGAAACACCATATATTTT
TRBD1 TRBJ1-1 TRBV7-9 . CASSPDRGRLAFF TGTGCCAGCAGTCCGGACAGGGGGCGCTTGGCTTTCTTT
TRBD1 TRBJ1-5 TRBV28 . CASSDRELSQHF TGTGCCAGCAGTGACAGGGAACTGTCCCAGCATTTT
. TRBJ2-7 TRBV14 . CASSQVRSESYEQYF TGTGCCAGCAGCCAAGTACGCAGTGAATCCTACGAGCAGTACTTC
. TRBJ1-2 TRBV30 . CAWNRVYYGYTF TGTGCCTGGAACAGGGTCTACTATGGCTACACCTTC
TRBD2 TRBJ2-1 TRBV28 . CASSQSSGAYNEQFF TGTGCCAGCAGTCAATCTAGCGGGGCTTACAATGAGCAGTTCTTC
. TRBJ2-3 TRBV28 . CASSLSPTPTQYF TGTGCCAGCAGTTTGTCACCCACACCTACGCAGTATTTT
. TRBJ2-7 TRBV28 . CASSSIFGIPYEQYF TGTGCCAGCAGTTCCATCTTCGGGATCCCCTACGAGCAGTACTTC
TRBD1 TRBJ1-6 TRBV19 . CASSARDRDNSPLHF TGTGCCAGTAGTGCCCGGGACAGAGATAATTCACCCCTCCACTTT
TRBD1 TRBJ2-7 TRBV19 . CASSTGGREQYF TGTGCCAGTAGTACAGGGGGCCGCGAGCAGTACTTC
TRBD2 TRBJ2-2 TRBV7-9 . CASSFLLAGQGLGTGELFF TGTGCCAGCAGCTTCCTCTTAGCGGGGCAAGGACTTGGCACCGGGGAGCTGTTTTTT
TRBD1 TRBJ2-3 TRBV13 . CASSSVERGRTDTQYF TGTGCCAGCAGCTCGGTCGAGAGGGGGCGGACAGATACGCAGTATTTT
TRBD2 TRBJ2-6 TRBV10-3 . CAIRALAGGPSGANVLTF TGTGCCATCAGGGCACTAGCGGGGGGGCCCTCTGGGGCCAACGTCCTGACTTTC
. TRBJ2-7 TRBV10-3 few CAISEQGGSYEQYF TGTGCCATCAGTGAACAGGGAGGGTCCTACGAGCAGTACTTC
. TRBJ1-2 TRBV28 . CASSTGTDYGYTF TGTGCCAGCAGTACCGGAACAGACTATGGCTACACCTTC
. TRBJ2-7 TRBV29-1 . CSATGRGNYEQYF TGCAGCGCGACGGGACGGGGGAACTACGAGCAGTACTTC
TRBD1 TRBJ1-1 TRBV15 . CATSREQGASEAFF TGTGCCACCAGCAGAGAACAGGGGGCCTCTGAAGCTTTCTTT
. TRBJ1-1 TRBV3-1/TRBV3-2 . CASSQRGGHTEAFF TGTGCCAGCAGCCAGAGAGGAGGTCACACTGAAGCTTTCTTT
TRBD1 TRBJ1-2 TRBV10-3 . CAISMQGTGNNTSYGYTF TGTGCCATCAGCATGCAGGGGACAGGGAACAACACATCCTATGGCTACACCTTC
. TRBJ2-7 TRBV5-1 . CASSLESGARYEQYF TGCGCCAGCAGCTTGGAGTCAGGGGCCAGATACGAGCAGTACTTC
. TRBJ1-6 TRBV4-1 . CASSQVRGPGGALNSPLHF TGCGCCAGCAGCCAAGTAAGGGGACCTGGGGGCGCCTTGAATTCACCCCTCCACTTT
TRBD2 TRBJ2-3 TRBV29-1 . CSGSPVSGATDTQYF TGCAGCGGCTCGCCCGTTAGCGGGGCCACAGATACGCAGTATTTT
. TRBJ1-4 TRBV10-3 . CAISEGQKNEKLFF TGTGCCATCAGTGAGGGACAGAAAAATGAAAAACTGTTTTTT
TRBD2 TRBJ2-2 TRBV10-3 once CAISREGPGELFF TGTGCCATCAGTCGGGAGGGGCCCGGGGAGCTGTTTTTT
. TRBJ2-7 TRBV27 . CASSRLGLYEQYF TGTGCCAGCAGCCGCCTAGGACTTTACGAGCAGTACTTC
. TRBJ1-5 TRBV20-1 . CSASAGSPGNQPQHF TGCAGTGCTAGTGCGGGGTCTCCGGGTAATCAGCCCCAGCATTTT
TRBD2 TRBJ2-1 TRBV28 . CASSLGGSGGYNEQFF TGTGCCAGCAGTTTAGGCGGTAGCGGGGGCTACAATGAGCAGTTCTTC
. TRBJ2-2 TRBV9 . CASSGGQALTGELFF TGTGCCAGCAGCGGGGGACAAGCCCTAACCGGGGAGCTGTTTTTT
. TRBJ2-5 TRBV5-1 . CASSLKVGVETQYF TGCGCCAGCAGCTTGAAAGTCGGGGTAGAGACCCAGTACTTC
. TRBJ2-5 TRBV7-9 . CASSLTPLTGSGETQYF TGTGCCAGCAGCTTAACGCCTCTGACAGGGAGCGGGGAGACCCAGTACTTC
. TRBJ2-7 TRBV30 . CAWTDRGTYEQYF TGTGCCTGGACGGATAGAGGGACCTACGAGCAGTACTTC
TRBD2 TRBJ2-1 TRBV29-1 . CSVDLAAVEQFF TGCAGCGTTGATCTAGCGGCAGTCGAGCAGTTCTTC
. TRBJ2-7 TRBV9 once CASSVDGVRSYEQYF TGTGCCAGCAGCGTAGACGGGGTTCGATCCTACGAGCAGTACTTC
TRBD1 TRBJ2-2 TRBV5-1 . CASSAGTGGRAGELFF TGCGCCAGCAGCGCTGGGACAGGGGGTAGAGCCGGGGAGCTGTTTTTT
TRBD2 TRBJ2-3 TRBV28 . CASRRGGSTDTQYF TGTGCCAGCAGGCGGGGGGGGAGCACAGATACGCAGTATTTT
. TRBJ2-1 TRBV2 . CASSEDRGGVNEQFF TGTGCCAGCAGTGAAGATCGTGGAGGGGTCAATGAGCAGTTCTTC
. TRBJ2-7 TRBV7-8 . CASSLEDGTYEQYF TGTGCCAGCAGCTTAGAGGACGGGACCTACGAGCAGTACTTC
TRBD1 TRBJ1-1 TRBV23-1 . CASSPLTGTGFGDTEAFF TGCGCCAGCAGCCCACTTACCGGGACAGGGTTCGGGGACACTGAAGCTTTCTTT
TRBD1 TRBJ1-4 TRBV7-2 . CASSSQGAGGEKLFF TGTGCCAGCAGCTCACAGGGGGCGGGTGGTGAAAAACTGTTTTTT
. TRBJ2-2 TRBV3-1/TRBV3-2 . CASSQVSAGGELFF TGTGCCAGCAGCCAAGTGTCTGCGGGCGGGGAGCTGTTTTTT
TRBD2 TRBJ2-3 TRBV24-1 . CATSGGGGTDTQYF TGTGCCACCAGTGGGGGAGGGGGCACAGATACGCAGTATTTT
TRBD2 TRBJ2-7 TRBV6-5 . CASKTSGGANGEQYF TGTGCCAGCAAAACTAGCGGGGGGGCTAATGGCGAGCAGTACTTC
TRBD1 TRBJ1-2 TRBV27 . CASSPGTAYNYGYTF TGTGCCAGCAGTCCAGGGACAGCTTATAACTATGGCTACACCTTC